One TCR beta chain is described in this entry. The CDR3 has 14 residues. The germline V and J ends were trimmed by 2 bases and 0 bases, with 6 bases remaining between them. CDR1 and CDR2 (germline): WNHNN, SYGVQD (reference sequence). 60 Vbeta and 13 Jbeta primers were used in PCR. Using immunoSEQ multiplex PCR, the repertoire was profiled, and TCRdb retains in-frame clones only, with some absent. The sample lists about 160,000 clones, roughly three quarters occurring once. This sample was taken from a study of cytomegalovirus exposure and HLA in healthy donors. Material for sequencing was PBMCs. This sequence was found in a man aged 18 to 30 in good health and CMV-seropositive. This chain joins TRBV10-1 and TRBJ2-3; no firm D call. The CDR3 loop is CASSEGRSTDTQYF. CDR3 sequence (DNA): TGCGCCAGCAGTGAGGGCAGAAGCACAGATACGCAGTATTTT.